This TCR beta chain is drawn from a study of blood T cell repertoires in COVID-19. Per the germline V gene, CDR1 is SGHVS and CDR2 is FQNEAQ. With V trimmed by 4 bases and J by 2 bases, 10 bases remained unmatched. The CDR3 has 16 residues. TCRdb keeps only in-frame clones here, not all; method: immunoSEQ multiplex PCR. The repertoire has about 90,000 clones, around 88% of them found once; the top ten carry 1.2%. What was sequenced was peripheral blood. This receptor was taken from an older man with active or convalescent COVID-19. The chain has TRBV7-8 and TRBJ2-7; the match to TRBD1 covers 8 bases. CDR3 residues: CASSSRLGQGPYEQYF. The CDR3 coding sequence is TGTGCCAGCAGCTCTCGGCTTGGACAGGGTCCCTACGAGCAGTACTTC.